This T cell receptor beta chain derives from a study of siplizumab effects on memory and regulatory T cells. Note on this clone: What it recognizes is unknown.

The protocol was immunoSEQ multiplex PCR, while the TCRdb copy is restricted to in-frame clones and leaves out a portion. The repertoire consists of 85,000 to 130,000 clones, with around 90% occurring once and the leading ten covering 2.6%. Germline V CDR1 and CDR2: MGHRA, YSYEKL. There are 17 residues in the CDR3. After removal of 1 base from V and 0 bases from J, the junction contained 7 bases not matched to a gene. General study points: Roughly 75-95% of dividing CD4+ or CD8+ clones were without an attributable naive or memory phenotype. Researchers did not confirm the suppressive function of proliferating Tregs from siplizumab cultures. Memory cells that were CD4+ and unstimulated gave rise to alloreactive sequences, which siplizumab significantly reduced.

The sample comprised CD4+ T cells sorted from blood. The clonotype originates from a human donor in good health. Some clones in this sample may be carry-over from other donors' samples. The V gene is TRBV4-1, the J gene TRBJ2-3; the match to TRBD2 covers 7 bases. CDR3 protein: CASSQGVPGGSTDTQYF. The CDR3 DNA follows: TGCGCCAGCAGCCAAGGGGTTCCGGGAGGCAGCACAGATACGCAGTATTTT.